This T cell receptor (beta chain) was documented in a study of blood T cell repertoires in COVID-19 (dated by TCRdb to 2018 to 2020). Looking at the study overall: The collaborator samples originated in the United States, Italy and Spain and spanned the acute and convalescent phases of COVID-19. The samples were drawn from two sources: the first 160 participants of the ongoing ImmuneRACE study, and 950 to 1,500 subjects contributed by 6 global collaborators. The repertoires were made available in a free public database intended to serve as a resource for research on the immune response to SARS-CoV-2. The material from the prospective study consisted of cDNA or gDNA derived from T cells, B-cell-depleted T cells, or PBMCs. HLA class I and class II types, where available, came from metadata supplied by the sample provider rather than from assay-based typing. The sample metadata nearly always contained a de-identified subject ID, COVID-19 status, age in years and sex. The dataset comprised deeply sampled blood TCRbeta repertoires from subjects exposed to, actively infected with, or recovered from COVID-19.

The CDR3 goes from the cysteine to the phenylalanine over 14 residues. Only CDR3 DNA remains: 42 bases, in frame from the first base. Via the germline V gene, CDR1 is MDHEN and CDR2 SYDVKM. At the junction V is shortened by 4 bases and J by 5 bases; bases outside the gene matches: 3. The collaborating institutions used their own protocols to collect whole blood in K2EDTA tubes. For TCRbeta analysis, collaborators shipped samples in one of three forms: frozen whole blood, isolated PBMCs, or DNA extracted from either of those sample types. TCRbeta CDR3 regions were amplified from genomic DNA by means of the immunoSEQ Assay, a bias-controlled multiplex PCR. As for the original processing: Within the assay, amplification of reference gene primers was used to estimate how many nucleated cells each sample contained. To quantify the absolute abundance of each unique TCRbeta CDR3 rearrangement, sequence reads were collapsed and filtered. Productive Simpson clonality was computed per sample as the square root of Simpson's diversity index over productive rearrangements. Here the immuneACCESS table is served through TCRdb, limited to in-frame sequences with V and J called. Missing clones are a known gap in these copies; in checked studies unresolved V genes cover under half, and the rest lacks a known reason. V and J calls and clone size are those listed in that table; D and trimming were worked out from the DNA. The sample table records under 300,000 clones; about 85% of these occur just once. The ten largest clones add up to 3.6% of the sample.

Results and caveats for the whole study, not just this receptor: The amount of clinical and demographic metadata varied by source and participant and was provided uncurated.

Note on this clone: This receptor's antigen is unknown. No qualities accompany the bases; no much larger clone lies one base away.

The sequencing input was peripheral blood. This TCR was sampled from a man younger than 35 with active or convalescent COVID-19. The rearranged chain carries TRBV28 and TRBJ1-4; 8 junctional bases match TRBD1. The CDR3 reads CASSYRGENEKLFF. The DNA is TGTGCCAGCAGTTACAGGGGGGAGAATGAAAAACTGTTTTTT.